The 20 T cell receptor beta chains presented below share a single source sample, sequenced in a study of OX40 agonist ivuxolimab in advanced cancers. Only in-frame clones appear in the TCRdb table, and some are missing; sequencing was by immunoSEQ multiplex PCR. The sample holds roughly 68,000 clones, about 83% seen once. Here the sequenced sample was CD4+ or CD8+ T cells sorted from blood, taken in a trial of the OX40 agonist ivuxolimab. The receptors shown here come from an adult with an advanced solid tumor such as melanoma, head and neck, liver or kidney cancer.

This clone was counted between two and nine times. The rearrangement joins TRBV2 to TRBJ1-4, with D maybe TRBD1 (6 bases). Germline lookup yields CDR1 SNHLY and CDR2 FYNNEI. The CDR3 spans 16 residues. V was pared by 8 bases and J by 6 bases, with 22 bases between. The CDR3 DNA follows: TGTGCCAGCCTATTTACAGGGAACCTAAGGGATGAAAAACTGTTTTTT. It translates to CASLFTGNLRDEKLFF.

This chain joins TRBV5-4 and TRBJ1-2; TRBD1 is a possible D gene (6 bases). With 4 bases removed from V and 6 bases from J, the gap between germline ends came to 13 bases. The germline V gene has CDR1 SGHNT and CDR2 YYREEE (reference sequence). The CDR3 runs 13 residues. In DNA form, the CDR3 reads TGTGCCAGCAGCCCTCGGGGGGGCGATGGCTACACCTTC. Protein product: CASSPRGGDGYTF.

The gene calls are TRBV6-1 and TRBJ2-5; a weak D match, TRBD1 (5 bases). Germline V gene lookup returns CDR1 MNHNS and CDR2 SASEGT. Trimming removed 3 bases from V and 3 bases from J, with 20 bases in between. The CDR3 has 17 residues. In DNA form, the CDR3 reads TGTGCCAGCAGTGAGGCCGATAAGGGGAATGGGAAAGAGACCCAGTACTTC. Amino acid sequence: CASSEADKGNGKETQYF.

The chain uses TRBV5-1 and TRBJ2-5; 8 nucleotides align to TRBD2. After removal of 9 bases from V and 5 bases from J, the junction contained 9 bases not matched to a gene. CDR3 size: 13 residues. Germline values: CDR1 SGHRS, CDR2 YFSETQ. CDR3 in amino acids: CATSGGSLETQYF. In DNA, the CDR3 is TGCGCCACCTCGGGAGGGTCCTTGGAGACCCAGTACTTC.

This clone was recorded once. The chain is built from TRBV19 and TRBJ1-1; unclear D gene. Germline CDR1 reads LNHDA; CDR2 reads SQIVND (reference sequence). Trimming removed 5 bases from V and 4 bases from J, with 8 bases in between. The CDR3 has 12 residues. The CDR3: CASSSTGTEAFF. The CDR3 DNA is TGTGCCAGTAGTTCCACGGGCACTGAAGCTTTCTTT.

The V call is TRBV2, the J call TRBJ2-3; a weak D match, TRBD1 (5 bases). The V gene lost 4 bases and the J gene lost 0 bases, with 11 bases spanning the gap. CDR1 and CDR2 (germline): SNHLY, FYNNEI. The CDR3 runs 15 residues. CDR3 residues: CASSVDRTSTDTQYF. CDR3 DNA: TGTGCCAGCAGTGTAGACAGAACTAGCACAGATACGCAGTATTTT.

The gene calls are TRBV19 and TRBJ1-5, with a tentative D call TRBD1 (6 bases). The CDR3 contains 14 residues. Between the trimmed V and J ends, which lost 4 bases and 7 bases, there was a span of 14 bases. CDR1 is LNHDA and CDR2 is SQIVND in the germline V gene (reference sequence). CDR3 bases: TGTGCCAGTAGTAAATCAGGGGAACACCAGCCCCAGCATTTT. Protein product: CASSKSGEHQPQHF.

CDR3 bases: TGTGCCAGCAGCCAGGGACAGGGCGGTTATGGCTACACCTTC. This translates into CASSQGQGGYGYTF. This chain uses TRBV5-6 with TRBJ1-2; 9 bases are a match to TRBD1. CDR3 length equals 14 residues. Germline-derived CDR1 and CDR2 are SGHDT and YYEEEE. V lost 4 bases and J lost 5; bases outside the gene matches: 6.

The chain combines TRBV2 with TRBJ2-7; D is uncertain. The CDR3 totals 14 residues. V lost 1 base to trimming and J lost 0 bases, with 7 bases between them. The germline V gene has CDR1 SNHLY and CDR2 FYNNEI. DNA of the CDR3: TGTGCCAGCAGTGAAGTGGCCTCCTCCTACGAGCAGTACTTC. It translates to CASSEVASSYEQYF. Together with reference TRBV2 and TRBJ2-7, the CDR3 gives the full variable domain: EPEVTQTPSHQVTQMGQEVILRCVPISNHLYFYWYRQILGQKVEFLVSFYNNEISEKSEIFDDQFSVERPDGSNFTLKIRSTKLEDSAMYFCASSEVASSYEQYFGPGTRLTVT.

The rearrangement joins TRBV7-9 to TRBJ1-4; D possibly corresponds to TRBD1 (5 bases). Deletions cut 2 bases from V and 8 bases from J, with 6 bases between. Germline-derived CDR1 and CDR2 are SEHNR and FQNEAQ (reference sequence). CDR3 length: 12 amino acids. CDR3 DNA: TGTGCCAGCAGCTTATGGGGGGAAAAACTGTTTTTT. This encodes CASSLWGEKLFF.

The V and J genes are TRBV5-8 and TRBJ1-5; D gene unclear. Trimming removed 3 bases from V and 7 bases from J, with 5 bases in between. This CDR3 comprises 11 residues. The V gene's germline CDR1 is SGHTS and CDR2 YDEGEE. DNA of the CDR3: TGTGCCAGCAGCTCGCTCCAGCCCCAGCATTTT. Translated: CASSSLQPQHF.

The J gene is TRBJ1-1, the V gene TRBV9; D gene uncertain. V was trimmed by 3 bases and J by 3 bases, leaving 18 bases between them. Germline lookup yields CDR1 SGDLS and CDR2 YYNGEE. The CDR3 contains 16 residues. CDR3 sequence reads: CASSDHTPYRDTEAFF. In DNA, the CDR3 is TGTGCCAGCAGCGACCACACTCCCTATAGGGACACTGAAGCTTTCTTT.

The chain has TRBV6-5 and TRBJ2-3; perhaps TRBD2 as D (6 bases). Trimming shortened V by 2 bases and J by 0 bases, and 9 bases separated the two germline ends. CDR3 length: 15 amino acids. Germline loops: CDR1 MNHEY, CDR2 SVGAGI. The CDR3: CASSYGGASTDTQYF. In DNA, the CDR3 is TGTGCCAGCAGTTACGGCGGGGCTAGCACAGATACGCAGTATTTT.

J is TRBJ2-7 and V is TRBV7-9; maybe TRBD2 (5 bases). V shed 5 bases and J shed 0 bases, with 11 bases lying between them. Per germline, CDR1 SEHNR and CDR2 FQNEAQ (reference sequence). The CDR3 spans 14 residues. CDR3 DNA: TGTGCCAGCAGCCAAGGACGGGGCTCCTACGAGCAGTACTTC. Its translation is CASSQGRGSYEQYF.

The rearrangement joins TRBV19 to TRBJ1-6, with 8 bases that match TRBD1. The CDR3 length is 16 residues. Trimming took 3 bases from V and 5 from J; bases not matched to a gene: 6. CDR1 and CDR2 (germline): LNHDA, SQIVND (reference sequence). The CDR3: CASSITADRDNSPLHF. CDR3 nucleotide sequence: TGTGCCAGTAGTATCACCGCGGACAGGGATAATTCACCCCTCCACTTT.

The chain recombines TRBV2 with TRBJ2-2, with 10 bases that match TRBD1. Germline lookup yields CDR1 SNHLY and CDR2 FYNNEI. The V gene end was trimmed by 6 bases and the J gene end by 5 bases; junction bases not matched to a gene: 6. CDR3 length equals 15 residues. The CDR3, as DNA: TGTGCCAGCAGACAGGACAGGGGGAGAACCGGGGAGCTGTTTTTT. Translation: CASRQDRGRTGELFF. Combining the CDR3 with reference TRBV2 and TRBJ2-2 gives the whole variable domain EPEVTQTPSHQVTQMGQEVILRCVPISNHLYFYWYRQILGQKVEFLVSFYNNEISEKSEIFDDQFSVERPDGSNFTLKIRSTKLEDSAMYFCASRQDRGRTGELFFGEGSRLTVL.

This clone showed up just a few times. The CDR3 region has the DNA TGTGCCATCAGTTCGGACAGTTATCAGCCCCAGCATTTT. Protein product: CAISSDSYQPQHF. The rearrangement uses TRBV10-3 and TRBJ1-5; D is possibly TRBD1 (6 bases). Germline V gene sequence: CDR1 ENHRY, CDR2 SYGVKD. V gave up 5 bases and J gave up 5 bases, with 10 bases separating them. The CDR3 runs to 13 residues.

This chain joins TRBV6-1 and TRBJ1-5, with D possibly TRBD1 on 5 matching bases. The V end lost 0 bases, the J end lost 3 bases, and 9 bases lay between the germline ends. The length of the CDR3 is 15 residues. CDR1 is MNHNS, CDR2 SASEGT, per germline. The CDR3: CASSEAAGNNQPQHF. In nucleotides, the CDR3 is TGTGCCAGCAGTGAAGCGGCAGGGAACAATCAGCCCCAGCATTTT.

The CDR3 DNA reads TGTGCCTGGAGTGTTCGGACGACATTCATGCATTTT. Residues: CAWSVRTTFMHF. The genes are TRBV30 and TRBJ1-5; D is unclear. Germline CDR1 is GTSNPN and CDR2 is SVGIG (reference sequence). The germline V and J ends were trimmed by 0 bases and 15 bases, with 15 bases remaining between them. CDR3 length: 12 amino acids.

The rearrangement uses TRBV5-4 and TRBJ2-5; 10 bases align to TRBD2. The CDR3 is 16 amino acids. Germline V gives CDR1 SGHNT, CDR2 YYREEE (reference sequence). V lost 0 bases to trimming and J lost 4 bases; unmatched junction nucleotides: 6. In DNA form, the CDR3 reads TGTGCCAGCAGCTTGGAACTAGCGGGACCCGTAGAGACCCAGTACTTC. Encoded protein: CASSLELAGPVETQYF.